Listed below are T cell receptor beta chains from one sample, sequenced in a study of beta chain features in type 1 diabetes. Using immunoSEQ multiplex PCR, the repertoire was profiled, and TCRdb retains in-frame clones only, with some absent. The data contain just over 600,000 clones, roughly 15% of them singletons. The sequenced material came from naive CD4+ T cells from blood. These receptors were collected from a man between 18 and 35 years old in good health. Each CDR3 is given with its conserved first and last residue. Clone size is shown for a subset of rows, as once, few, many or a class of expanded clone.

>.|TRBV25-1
CASSPPYGSINYGYTF
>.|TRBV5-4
CASSLALARQGETQYF
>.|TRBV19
CASKGTAGATDTQYF
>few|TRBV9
CASSLGQGTGELFF
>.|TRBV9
CASSLGQGFSGNTIYF
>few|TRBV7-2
CASSLEALVGEQYF
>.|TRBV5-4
CASSLRTGANSPLHF
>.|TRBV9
CASSGTSGGYQETQYF
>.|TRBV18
CASSPGTGVVGNEQFF
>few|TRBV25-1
CASSVVRQGGYTF
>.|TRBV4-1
CASSQDTEAGVKAKNIQYF
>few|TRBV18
CASSPDRAEQYF
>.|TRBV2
CASSERGQGDYNEQFF
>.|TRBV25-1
CASSERGRGEQFF
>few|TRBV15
CATSRPGQGYTGELFF
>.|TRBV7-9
CASSLGLAGNTDTQYF
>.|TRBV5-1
CASSLAGDTQYF
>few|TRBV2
CASSTLGQGKWYEQYF
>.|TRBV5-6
CASSLQNEQFF
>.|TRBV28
CASSPSSLGAKNIQYF
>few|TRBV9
CASSAGDRENQPQHF
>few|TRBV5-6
CASSGDMAGASSEAFF
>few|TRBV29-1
CSVGGQYSNQPQHF
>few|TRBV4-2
CASSQDPTDTQYF
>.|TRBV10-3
CAIRTEGENTEAFF
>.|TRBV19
CASSIPRQETQYF
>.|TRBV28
CASSPGQGQNIQYF
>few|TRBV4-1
CASSGFRGAEAFF
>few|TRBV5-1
CASSPAVAGLGLFF
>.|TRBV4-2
CASSQDLAVPGQSYTDTQYF
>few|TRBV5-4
CASPDGQETQYF
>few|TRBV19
CASSPGTFANIQYF
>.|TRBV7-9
CASSPETGRGYEQYF
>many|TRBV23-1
CASSRFRKPNQPQHF
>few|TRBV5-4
CASSLDPGFRGEAFF
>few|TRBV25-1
CASSEYGRFDEKLFF
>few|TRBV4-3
CASRKTGPQVTEAFF
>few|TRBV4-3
CASSQDSGGSRGTDTQYF
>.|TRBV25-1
CASSESRSNQPQHF
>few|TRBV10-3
CAITLQGATDTQYF
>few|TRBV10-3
CASRTGQSSYNEQFF
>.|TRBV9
CASSARQGSGYEQYF
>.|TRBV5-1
CASSLGPGTSGRAYEQYF
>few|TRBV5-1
CASSPPGHPWEQYF
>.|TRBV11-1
CASSLGGLNTEAFF
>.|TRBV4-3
CASSQSTGRYEQYF
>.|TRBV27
CASSDPGQGVGGYTF
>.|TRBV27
CASSLWGRNQPQHF
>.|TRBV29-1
CSVEQFKAEQFF
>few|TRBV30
CAWSTGSNYGYTF
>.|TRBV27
CASSPVGQPQHF
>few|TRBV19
CASSIDRAPDTQYF
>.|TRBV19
CASSIDRDVYGYTF
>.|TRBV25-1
CASSDRATPLHF
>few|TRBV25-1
CATLPGSWGSTGELFF
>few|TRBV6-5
CASSPRTVSNEQFF